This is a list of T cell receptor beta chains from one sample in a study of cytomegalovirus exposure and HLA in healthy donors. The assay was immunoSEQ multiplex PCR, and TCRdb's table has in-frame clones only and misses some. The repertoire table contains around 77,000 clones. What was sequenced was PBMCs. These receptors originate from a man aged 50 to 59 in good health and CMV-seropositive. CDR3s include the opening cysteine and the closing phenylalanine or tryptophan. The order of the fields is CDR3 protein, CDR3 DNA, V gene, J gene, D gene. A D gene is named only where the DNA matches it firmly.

CDR3: CASSLRNENTEAFF; DNA: TGTGCCAGCAGTTTGAGGAACGAGAACACTGAAGCTTTCTTT; V: TRBV27; J: TRBJ1-1; D: -
CDR3: CASSPEWETTGTEAFF; DNA: TGCGCCAGCAGCCCGGAGTGGGAAACTACAGGGACTGAAGCTTTCTTT; V: TRBV4-1; J: TRBJ1-1; D: -
CDR3: CASGTSGGASDTQYF; DNA: TGCGCCAGTGGAACTAGCGGGGGGGCATCAGATACGCAGTATTTT; V: TRBV5-1; J: TRBJ2-3; D: TRBD2
CDR3: CASSFTGQAYNEQFF; DNA: TGCGCCAGCAGCTTTACCGGACAGGCCTACAATGAGCAGTTCTTC; V: TRBV5-1; J: TRBJ2-1; D: TRBD1
CDR3: CASSTSGGYTGELFF; DNA: TGTGCCAGCTCTACTAGCGGGGGTTACACCGGGGAGCTGTTTTTT; V: TRBV6-6; J: TRBJ2-2; D: TRBD2
CDR3: CASSYSTTTGGYGYTF; DNA: TGTGCCAGCAGTTACTCGACGACAACAGGGGGCTATGGCTACACCTTC; V: TRBV6-5; J: TRBJ1-2; D: TRBD1
CDR3: CASGRTELYGYTF; DNA: TGTGCCAGCGGGCGGACAGAACTATATGGCTACACCTTC; V: TRBV9; J: TRBJ1-2; D: -
CDR3: CATSRAGGSDTQYF; DNA: TGTGCCACCAGCAGGGCGGGAGGGTCAGATACGCAGTATTTT; V: TRBV15; J: TRBJ2-3; D: TRBD2
CDR3: CATSPRDRYNSPLHF; DNA: TGTGCCACCTCCCCTAGGGACAGATATAATTCACCCCTCCACTTT; V: TRBV19; J: TRBJ1-6; D: TRBD1
CDR3: CASSLARQETQYF; DNA: TGTGCCAGCAGCCTAGCGAGGCAAGAGACCCAGTACTTC; V: TRBV7-3; J: TRBJ2-5; D: -
CDR3: CASSRGTDNQPQHF; DNA: TGTGCCAGCAGCCGGGGGACAGACAATCAGCCCCAGCATTTT; V: TRBV5-4; J: TRBJ1-5; D: TRBD1
CDR3: CATSRPGGPGSEQYF; DNA: TGTGCCACCAGCAGGCCCGGAGGGCCAGGTAGCGAGCAGTACTTC; V: TRBV15; J: TRBJ2-7; D: -
CDR3: CASIPPSGGWTEAFF; DNA: TGTGCCAGCATCCCCCCGTCAGGGGGCTGGACTGAAGCTTTCTTT; V: TRBV28; J: TRBJ1-1; D: TRBD1
CDR3: CASSESERLAGRREQYF; DNA: TGTGCCAGCAGTGAATCTGAGCGACTAGCGGGACGTAGGGAGCAGTACTTC; V: TRBV2; J: TRBJ2-7; D: TRBD2
CDR3: CSVTRGGSSTDTQYF; DNA: TGCAGCGTGACTCGCGGGGGCTCTAGCACAGATACGCAGTATTTT; V: TRBV29-1; J: TRBJ2-3; D: -
CDR3: CASSEAQKYETGENEAFF; DNA: TGTGCCAGCAGTGAAGCGCAGAAATATGAGACAGGGGAGAATGAAGCTTTCTTT; V: TRBV2; J: TRBJ1-1; D: TRBD1
CDR3: CATSRAYRVDGNTEAFF; DNA: TGTGCCACCAGCAGAGCCTACAGGGTAGACGGTAACACTGAAGCTTTCTTT; V: TRBV15; J: TRBJ1-1; D: -
CDR3: CASRGTGGEAFF; DNA: TGTGCCAGCAGGGGGACAGGCGGAGAAGCTTTCTTT; V: TRBV6-1; J: TRBJ1-1; D: TRBD1
CDR3: CASSVELAPAFPNTGELFF; DNA: TGTGCCAGCAGCGTAGAGCTAGCGCCCGCGTTTCCGAACACCGGGGAGCTGTTTTTT; V: TRBV9; J: TRBJ2-2; D: -
CDR3: CASSAPANYGYTF; DNA: TGTGCCAGCAGTGCTCCGGCTAACTATGGCTACACCTTC; V: TRBV6-1; J: TRBJ1-2; D: -
CDR3: CASSQAGGSGANVLTF; DNA: TGCGCCAGCAGCCAAGCCGGGGGGTCTGGGGCCAACGTCCTGACTTTC; V: TRBV4-1; J: TRBJ2-6; D: TRBD2
CDR3: CASSLFGQGGGEQYF; DNA: TGTGCCAGCAGTTTATTTGGCCAGGGGGGAGGAGAGCAGTACTTC; V: TRBV28; J: TRBJ2-7; D: -
CDR3: CASSEGTGEENEQFF; DNA: TGTGCCAGCAGTGAAGGGACAGGGGAAGAAAATGAGCAGTTCTTC; V: TRBV6-1; J: TRBJ2-1; D: TRBD1
CDR3: CASSPQTSGKGGANVLTF; DNA: TGTGCCAGCAGCCCACAGACTAGCGGGAAGGGAGGGGCCAACGTCCTGACTTTC; V: TRBV4-2; J: TRBJ2-6; D: TRBD2
CDR3: CASGTGTGGSYGYTF; DNA: TGTGCCAGCGGAACCGGGACAGGGGGTAGCTATGGCTACACCTTC; V: TRBV27; J: TRBJ1-2; D: TRBD1
CDR3: CASSEIGQQNQPQHF; DNA: TGTGCCAGCAGTGAAATCGGACAGCAAAATCAGCCCCAGCATTTT; V: TRBV6-1; J: TRBJ1-5; D: -
CDR3: CSSMGQSSTDTQYF; DNA: TGCTCATCAATGGGGCAGTCAAGCACAGATACGCAGTATTTT; V: TRBV5-1; J: TRBJ2-3; D: -
CDR3: CASSVYGRGNNEQFF; DNA: TGTGCCAGCAGCGTATACGGGAGGGGCAACAATGAGCAGTTCTTC; V: TRBV9; J: TRBJ2-1; D: TRBD2
CDR3: CASSERGGDQPQHF; DNA: TGTGCCAGCAGTGAACGGGGGGGCGATCAGCCCCAGCATTTT; V: TRBV2; J: TRBJ1-5; D: -
CDR3: CASSRDRGETQYF; DNA: TGTGCCAGTAGCCGGGACAGGGGAGAGACCCAGTACTTC; V: TRBV19; J: TRBJ2-5; D: TRBD1
CDR3: CAWSTGVYNEQFF; DNA: TGTGCCTGGAGCACAGGAGTCTACAATGAGCAGTTCTTC; V: TRBV30; J: TRBJ2-1; D: -
CDR3: CASSVRTGEVNQPQHF; DNA: TGTGCCAGTAGTGTCAGGACAGGGGAGGTCAATCAGCCCCAGCATTTT; V: TRBV19; J: TRBJ1-5; D: TRBD1
CDR3: CAIRPPNRPNYGYTF; DNA: TGTGCCATCAGACCCCCCAACAGGCCTAACTATGGCTACACCTTC; V: TRBV10-3; J: TRBJ1-2; D: -
CDR3: CASSLLTGQGYGYTF; DNA: TGTGCCAGCAGTCTCCTGACAGGGCAGGGATATGGCTACACCTTC; V: TRBV28; J: TRBJ1-2; D: TRBD1
CDR3: CASSLQGPEGNTEAFF; DNA: TGTGCCAGTAGCCTACAGGGGCCTGAAGGTAACACTGAAGCTTTCTTT; V: TRBV19; J: TRBJ1-1; D: TRBD1
CDR3: CASRPGLLVVSAGELFF; DNA: TGCGCCAGCAGACCCGGACTACTTGTGGTGTCCGCCGGGGAGCTGTTTTTT; V: TRBV4-1; J: TRBJ2-2; D: -
CDR3: CASSELSVAEAFF; DNA: TGTGCCAGCAGTGAATTGAGCGTAGCTGAAGCTTTCTTT; V: TRBV6-1; J: TRBJ1-1; D: -
CDR3: CASSFHQGTSGKHEQYF; DNA: TGTGCCAGCAGCTTTCACCAAGGGACTAGCGGGAAGCACGAGCAGTACTTC; V: TRBV28; J: TRBJ2-7; D: TRBD2
CDR3: CASSLSGGGYSYNEQFF; DNA: TGTGCCAGCAGCTTAAGTGGCGGGGGCTACTCCTACAATGAGCAGTTCTTC; V: TRBV7-3; J: TRBJ2-1; D: -
CDR3: CASSPRDRGYNQPQHF; DNA: TGTGCCAGCAGCCCGCGGGACAGGGGGTACAATCAGCCCCAGCATTTT; V: TRBV11-2; J: TRBJ1-5; D: TRBD1
CDR3: CASSEEAGDGSGELFF; DNA: TGTGCCAGCAGTGAAGAAGCGGGAGATGGGTCCGGGGAGCTGTTTTTT; V: TRBV6-1; J: TRBJ2-2; D: TRBD2
CDR3: CASRGGQTKVDTQYF; DNA: TGTGCCAGCAGGGGCGGACAGACAAAAGTAGATACGCAGTATTTT; V: TRBV7-9; J: TRBJ2-3; D: -
CDR3: CSVEVRSGLSSYEQYF; DNA: TGCAGCGTTGAAGTTAGAAGCGGGCTTAGCTCCTACGAGCAGTACTTC; V: TRBV29-1; J: TRBJ2-7; D: -
CDR3: CASSLNTGGQETQYF; DNA: TGTGCCAGCAGCCTTAACACAGGGGGGCAAGAGACCCAGTACTTC; V: TRBV5-4; J: TRBJ2-5; D: TRBD1
CDR3: CASSLQGATDTQYF; DNA: TGTGCCAGCAGCTTACAGGGTGCCACAGATACGCAGTATTTT; V: TRBV5-6; J: TRBJ2-3; D: -
CDR3: CASSQGERTVLDIQYF; DNA: TGCGCCAGCAGCCAAGGGGAAAGGACAGTCTTGGACATTCAGTACTTC; V: TRBV4-1; J: TRBJ2-4; D: -
CDR3: CASSSIAGVDQETQYF; DNA: TGCGCCAGCAGCTCAATAGCGGGAGTAGACCAAGAGACCCAGTACTTC; V: TRBV5-1; J: TRBJ2-5; D: TRBD2
CDR3: CASSVSGSGGELFF; DNA: TGTGCCAGCAGCGTCTCCGGGAGTGGCGGGGAGCTGTTTTTT; V: TRBV9; J: TRBJ2-2; D: -
CDR3: CASLSGGSTDTQYF; DNA: TGTGCCAGCCTCAGCGGGGGAAGCACAGATACGCAGTATTTT; V: TRBV6-1; J: TRBJ2-3; D: TRBD2
CDR3: CASSHARGQGKETQYF; DNA: TGCGCCAGCAGCCATGCGCGGGGGCAGGGGAAAGAGACCCAGTACTTC; V: TRBV4-1; J: TRBJ2-5; D: -
CDR3: CASSPKLNEQFF; DNA: TGCGCCAGCAGCCCCAAACTGAATGAGCAGTTCTTC; V: TRBV4-1; J: TRBJ2-1; D: -
CDR3: CASSSGQGREQYF; DNA: TGCGCCAGCAGCTCAGGACAGGGTCGCGAGCAGTACTTC; V: TRBV5-1; J: TRBJ2-7; D: TRBD1
CDR3: CASSLLGGGKSPLHF; DNA: TGTGCCAGCAGCTTATTGGGGGGAGGGAAATCACCCCTCCACTTT; V: TRBV7-8; J: TRBJ1-6; D: -
CDR3: CASSLGAGMNNEQFF; DNA: TGTGCCAGCAGCTTAGGAGCGGGGATGAACAATGAGCAGTTCTTC; V: TRBV7-9; J: TRBJ2-1; D: TRBD2
CDR3: CASSQGLTGGNQPQHF; DNA: TGTGCCAGCAGCCAAGGGTTGACAGGGGGTAATCAGCCCCAGCATTTT; V: TRBV4-2; J: TRBJ1-5; D: TRBD1